The sequence of this T cell receptor beta chain was determined in a study of radiotherapy plus CTLA-4 blockade in lung cancer. A note on this clone: Germline and junction disagree at one end, which may indicate a read error.

The data were produced by immunoSEQ multiplex PCR, yet TCRdb's version contains in-frame clones alone and is incomplete. This table holds fewer than 65,000 clones, about four fifths found once. The TCR was taken from a human donor with non-small cell lung cancer who had a complete response to radiotherapy plus ipilimumab. The source material was peripheral blood, sampled from a patient treated with radiotherapy plus ipilimumab.

The CDR3 sequence: CSAGSGGGRVF. The CDR3 DNA sequence: TGCAGTGCCGGTAGCGGGGGGGGGAGGGTCTTC. The chain combines TRBV20-1 with TRBJ2-1, with 11 bases that match TRBD2. CDR1 DFQATT and CDR2 SNEGSKA come from the germline V gene (reference sequence). This CDR3 has 11 amino acids.